This T cell receptor beta chain originates from a study of T cells in Graves' hyperthyroidism and ophthalmopathy. The CDR3 is made up of 12 amino acids. Germline V lookup: CDR1 SGHTS, CDR2 YDEGEE. With 4 bases removed from V and 14 bases from J, the gap between germline ends came to 13 bases. There were TCR beta CDR3 regions amplified from RNA transcripts. First-round RT-PCR targeting the TCR CDR3 was performed with the HTBI primer set. Each CDR3 protein gets one entry after TCRdb re-called the multiplex PCR reads with MiXCR. Of around 600,000 distinct CDR3 sequences listed, 12% to 15% were seen once; the top ten hold around 7%. It was uncontrolled infection, other autoimmune disease, pregnancy or lactation that excluded patients. For this clonotype: Its target is not known.

General study points: In the blood, most expanded thyroid clonotypes above 0.001 appeared as well.

This clonotype was sampled from a woman between 18 and 30 years old with Graves' ophthalmopathy. The chain is built from TRBV5-8 and TRBJ1-6; D gene ambiguous. Specimen: blood. CDR3 residues: CASSEGVKTLHF. The CDR3 coding sequence is TGTGCCAGCAGCGAGGGCGTTAAGACCCTCCACTTT.